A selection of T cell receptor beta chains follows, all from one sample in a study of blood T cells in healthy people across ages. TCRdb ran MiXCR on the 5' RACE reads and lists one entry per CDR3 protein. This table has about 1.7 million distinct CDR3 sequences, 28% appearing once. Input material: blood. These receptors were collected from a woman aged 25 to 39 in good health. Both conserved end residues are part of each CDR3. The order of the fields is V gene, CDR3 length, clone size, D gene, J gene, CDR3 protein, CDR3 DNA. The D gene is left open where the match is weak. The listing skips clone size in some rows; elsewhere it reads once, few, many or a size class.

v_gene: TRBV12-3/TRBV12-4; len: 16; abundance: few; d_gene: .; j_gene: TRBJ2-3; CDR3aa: CASSHRVWGGTDTQYF; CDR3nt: TGTGCCAGCAGTCACAGGGTCTGGGGTGGCACAGATACGCAGTATTTT
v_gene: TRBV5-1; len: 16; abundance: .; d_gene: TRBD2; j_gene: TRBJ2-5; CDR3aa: CASSQRTSGSLETQYF; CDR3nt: TGCGCCAGCAGCCAACGGACTAGCGGGAGTTTGGAGACCCAGTACTTC
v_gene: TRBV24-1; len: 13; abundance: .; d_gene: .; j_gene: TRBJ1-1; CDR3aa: CATSDSADSKAFF; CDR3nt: TGTGCCACCAGTGATTCGGCAGATTCCAAAGCTTTCTTT
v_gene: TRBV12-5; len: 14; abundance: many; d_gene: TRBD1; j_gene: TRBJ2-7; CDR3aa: CASGLGDSSYEQYF; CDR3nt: TGTGCTAGTGGTTTGGGGGACAGCTCCTACGAGCAGTACTTC
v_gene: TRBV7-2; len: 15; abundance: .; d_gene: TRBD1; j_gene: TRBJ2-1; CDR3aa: CVSSLQDRVGNEQFF; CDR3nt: TGTGTCAGCAGCCTCCAGGACAGGGTAGGCAATGAGCAGTTCTTC
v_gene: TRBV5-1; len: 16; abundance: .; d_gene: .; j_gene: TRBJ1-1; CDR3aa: CASKSQGEVIGTEAFF; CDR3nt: TGCGCCAGCAAATCACAGGGTGAGGTTATAGGCACTGAAGCTTTCTTT
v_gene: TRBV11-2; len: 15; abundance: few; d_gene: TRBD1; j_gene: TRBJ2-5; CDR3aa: CASSQSTGGRETQYF; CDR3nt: TGTGCCAGCAGTCAATCCACAGGGGGCCGAGAGACCCAGTACTTC
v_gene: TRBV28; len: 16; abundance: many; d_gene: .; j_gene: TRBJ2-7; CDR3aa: CASSDGTTGTAYEQYF; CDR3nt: TGTGCCAGCAGTGATGGAACAACCGGGACCGCCTACGAGCAGTACTTC
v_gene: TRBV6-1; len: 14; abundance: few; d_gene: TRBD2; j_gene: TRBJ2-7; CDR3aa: CASMPSGRTYEQYF; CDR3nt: TGTGCCAGCATGCCTAGCGGGCGAACCTACGAGCAGTACTTC
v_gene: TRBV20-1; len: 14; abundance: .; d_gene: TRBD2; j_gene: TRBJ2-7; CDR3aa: CSASRRLAGDEQYF; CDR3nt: TGCAGTGCTAGTAGACGACTAGCGGGGGACGAGCAGTACTTC
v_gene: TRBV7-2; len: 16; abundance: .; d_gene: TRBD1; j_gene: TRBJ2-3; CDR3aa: CVSSPFGQVGSDTQYF; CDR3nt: TGTGTCAGCAGCCCCTTCGGACAGGTTGGATCAGATACGCAGTATTTT
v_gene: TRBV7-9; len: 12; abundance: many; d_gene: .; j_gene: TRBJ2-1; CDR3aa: CASSSPRTEQFF; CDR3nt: TGTGCCAGCAGCTCCCCCCGCACCGAGCAGTTCTTC
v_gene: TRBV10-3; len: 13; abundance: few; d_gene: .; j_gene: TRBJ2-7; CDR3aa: CAISEGAVYEQYF; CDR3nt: TGTGCCATCAGTGAAGGGGCAGTTTACGAGCAGTACTTC
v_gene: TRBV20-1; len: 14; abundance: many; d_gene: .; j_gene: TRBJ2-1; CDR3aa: CSAPVAQRYNEQFF; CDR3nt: TGCAGTGCCCCCGTGGCACAGCGCTACAATGAGCAGTTCTTC
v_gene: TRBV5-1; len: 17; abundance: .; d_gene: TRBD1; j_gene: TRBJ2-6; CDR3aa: CASSPGDRTSGANVLTF; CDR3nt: TGCGCCAGCAGCCCGGGGGACAGGACTTCTGGGGCCAACGTCCTGACTTTC
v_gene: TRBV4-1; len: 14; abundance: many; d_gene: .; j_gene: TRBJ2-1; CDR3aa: CASYPRATYNEQFF; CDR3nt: TGCGCCAGCTATCCGAGGGCGACCTACAATGAGCAGTTCTTC
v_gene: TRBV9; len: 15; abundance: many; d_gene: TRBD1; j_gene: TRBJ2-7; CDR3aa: CASSVRDRAADEQYF; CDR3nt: TGTGCCAGCAGCGTACGGGACAGGGCAGCGGACGAGCAGTACTTC
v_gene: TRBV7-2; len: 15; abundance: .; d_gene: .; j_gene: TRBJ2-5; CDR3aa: CASRRGGTGRETQYF; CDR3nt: TGTGCCAGCAGACGAGGTGGGACTGGGAGGGAGACCCAGTACTTC
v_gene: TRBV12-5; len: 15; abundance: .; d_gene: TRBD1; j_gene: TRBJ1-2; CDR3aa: CASAYRTGGVYGYTF; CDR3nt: TGTGCTAGTGCCTATAGGACAGGGGGAGTCTATGGCTACACCTTC
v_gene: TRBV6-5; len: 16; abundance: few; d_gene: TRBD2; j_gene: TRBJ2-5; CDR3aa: CASSYSTSRHQETQYF; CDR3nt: TGTGCCAGCAGTTACTCGACTAGCAGGCACCAAGAGACCCAGTACTTC
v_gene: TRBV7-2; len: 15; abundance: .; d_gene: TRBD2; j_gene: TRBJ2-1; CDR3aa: CASSLESGGRDEQFF; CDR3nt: TGTGCCAGCAGCTTAGAGTCGGGCGGGAGGGATGAGCAGTTCTTC
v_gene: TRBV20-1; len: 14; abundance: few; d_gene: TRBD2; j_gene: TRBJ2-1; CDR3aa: CSALPGGLGNEQFF; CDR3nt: TGCAGTGCCCTCCCGGGGGGGCTAGGGAATGAGCAGTTCTTC
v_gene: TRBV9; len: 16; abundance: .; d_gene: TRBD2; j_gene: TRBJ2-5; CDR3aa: CASSVGVAGYQETQYF; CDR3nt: TGTGCCAGCAGCGTAGGGGTAGCGGGGTACCAAGAGACCCAGTACTTC
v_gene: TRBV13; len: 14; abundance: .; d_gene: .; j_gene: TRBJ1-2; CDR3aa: CASSLSGGHYGYTF; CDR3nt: TGTGCCAGCAGCTTATCCGGAGGGCACTATGGCTACACCTTC
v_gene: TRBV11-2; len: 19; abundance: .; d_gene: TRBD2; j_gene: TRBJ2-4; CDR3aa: CASSRGLAGVWEAKNIQYF; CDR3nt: TGTGCCAGCAGTCGGGGACTAGCGGGAGTATGGGAAGCCAAAAACATTCAGTACTTC
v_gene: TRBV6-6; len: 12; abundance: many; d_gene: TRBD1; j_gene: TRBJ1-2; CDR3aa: CASRTGNDGYTF; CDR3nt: TGTGCCAGCAGGACAGGGAATGATGGCTACACCTTC
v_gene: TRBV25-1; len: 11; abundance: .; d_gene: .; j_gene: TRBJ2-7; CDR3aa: CASSDSTEQYF; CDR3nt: TGTGCCAGCAGTGACTCCACCGAGCAGTACTTC
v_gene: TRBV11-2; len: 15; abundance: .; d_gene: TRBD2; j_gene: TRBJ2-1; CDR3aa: CASSLALAKSYEQFF; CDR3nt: TGTGCCAGCAGCTTAGCACTAGCGAAGAGCTATGAGCAGTTCTTC
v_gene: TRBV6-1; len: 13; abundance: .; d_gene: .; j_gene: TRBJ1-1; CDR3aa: CALGVVADTEAFF; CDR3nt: TGTGCCCTCGGGGTGGTAGCAGACACTGAAGCTTTCTTT
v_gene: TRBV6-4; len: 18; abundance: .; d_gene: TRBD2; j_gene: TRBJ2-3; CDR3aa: CASSDGGLEAGVSDTQYF; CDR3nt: TGTGCCAGCAGTGACGGGGGCTTGGAAGCGGGAGTCTCAGATACGCAGTATTTT
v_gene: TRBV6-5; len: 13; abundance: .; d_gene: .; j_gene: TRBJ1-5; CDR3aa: CASRSRENQPQHF; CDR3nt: TGTGCCAGCAGAAGTCGGGAGAATCAGCCCCAGCATTTT
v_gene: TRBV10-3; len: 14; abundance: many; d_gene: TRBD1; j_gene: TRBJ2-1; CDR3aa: CAIRQAGGRDEQFF; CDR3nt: TGTGCCATCAGACAGGCAGGGGGCCGGGATGAGCAGTTCTTC
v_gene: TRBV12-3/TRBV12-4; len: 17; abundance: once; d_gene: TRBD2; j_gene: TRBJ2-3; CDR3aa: CASSLGGRTPSTDAQYF; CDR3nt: TGTGCCAGCAGTTTGGGCGGGAGGACACCGAGCACAGATGCGCAGTATTTT
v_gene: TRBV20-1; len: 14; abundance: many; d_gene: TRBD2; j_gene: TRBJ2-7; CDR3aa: CSARSSGSAYEQYF; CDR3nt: TGCAGTGCTAGAAGTAGCGGGAGCGCCTACGAGCAGTACTTC
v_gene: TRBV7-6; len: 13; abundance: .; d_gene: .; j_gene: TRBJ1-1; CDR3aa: CANSRTVSTEAFF; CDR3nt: TGTGCCAACAGTCGGACTGTTAGTACTGAAGCTTTCTTT
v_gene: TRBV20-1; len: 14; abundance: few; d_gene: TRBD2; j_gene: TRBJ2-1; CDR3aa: CSAREAGIDNEQFF; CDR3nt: TGCAGTGCTAGAGAAGCGGGAATTGACAATGAGCAGTTCTTC
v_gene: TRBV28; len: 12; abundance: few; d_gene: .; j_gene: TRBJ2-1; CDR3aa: CASLGVSYEQFF; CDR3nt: TGTGCCAGTTTGGGGGTTTCCTACGAGCAGTTCTTC
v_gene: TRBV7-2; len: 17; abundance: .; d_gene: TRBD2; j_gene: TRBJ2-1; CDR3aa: CASSPRTSETIYNEQFF; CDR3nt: TGTGCCAGCAGCCCTCGGACTAGCGAGACCATCTACAATGAGCAGTTCTTC
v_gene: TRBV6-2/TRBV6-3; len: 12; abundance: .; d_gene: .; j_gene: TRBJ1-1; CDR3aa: CASRQDSTEAFF; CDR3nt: TGTGCCAGCAGACAGGATAGCACTGAAGCTTTCTTT
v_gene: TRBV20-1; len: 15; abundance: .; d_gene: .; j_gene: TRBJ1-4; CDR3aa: CSARARSFLNEKLFF; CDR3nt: TGCAGTGCTAGAGCCAGAAGTTTCTTAAATGAAAAACTGTTTTTT
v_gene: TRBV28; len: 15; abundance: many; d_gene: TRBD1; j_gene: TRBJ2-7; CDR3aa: CASTNHGTGVGEQYF; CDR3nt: TGTGCCAGCACCAACCACGGGACAGGGGTCGGCGAGCAGTACTTC
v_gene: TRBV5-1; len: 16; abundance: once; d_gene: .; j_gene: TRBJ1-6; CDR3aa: CASSLEDSSYNSPLHF; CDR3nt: TGCGCCAGCAGCTTGGAAGACTCCTCCTATAATTCACCCCTCCACTTT